This T cell receptor (beta chain) derives from a study of blood T cell repertoires in COVID-19. Background on the study: Both acute and convalescent COVID-19 samples were obtained from the United States, Italy and Spain. T cells, B-cell-depleted T cells, or PBMCs supplied cDNA or gDNA.

Per the original methods: Counts of nucleated cells, estimated from reference gene primer amplification, were obtained. The method was immunoSEQ multiplex PCR; TCRdb's version includes in-frame clones alone and lacks a portion of them. That table supplies the V and J calls and clone size; D and trimming were determined from the DNA. The table includes under 150,000 clones, about 86% detected once. About this clone: Other DNA variants within this sample encode the same CDR3.

J gave up 4 bases and V 5 bases, and 3 bases lay outside the gene matches. The CDR3 loop spans 13 amino acids. The germline V gene encodes CDR1 MNHEY and CDR2 SVGAGI. The sequenced sample consisted of peripheral blood. V usage is TRBV6-5 and J usage is TRBJ1-1, with 8 bases aligning to TRBD1. This sequence originates from a woman between 55 and 75 years old with active or convalescent COVID-19. CDR3: CASSRQGTTEAFF. Here the CDR3 DNA reads TGTGCCAGCAGTCGACAGGGGACCACTGAAGCTTTCTTT.